Listed here is a single T cell receptor beta chain. These data belong to a study of cytomegalovirus exposure and HLA in healthy donors. A multiplex PCR was run with 60 Vbeta primers and 13 Jbeta primers. Clones were read by immunoSEQ multiplex PCR, and TCRdb kept only the in-frame ones, dropping some. The data show 160,000 or so clones, 65% to 85% seen once. The TCR comes from a man aged 55 to 70 in good health and CMV-seronegative. The specimen sequenced was PBMCs.

CDR3 nucleotide sequence: TGTGCCAGCAGCGTAGATCTAGCGGGGCATTACAATGAGCAGTTCTTC. It yields the protein CASSVDLAGHYNEQFF. V gene TRBV9 combines with J gene TRBJ2-1; 9 bases fit TRBD2. Germline V gene sequence: CDR1 SGDLS, CDR2 YYNGEE. V shed 0 bases and J 4 bases; nucleotides not matched to a gene: 5. The CDR3 runs 16 residues.